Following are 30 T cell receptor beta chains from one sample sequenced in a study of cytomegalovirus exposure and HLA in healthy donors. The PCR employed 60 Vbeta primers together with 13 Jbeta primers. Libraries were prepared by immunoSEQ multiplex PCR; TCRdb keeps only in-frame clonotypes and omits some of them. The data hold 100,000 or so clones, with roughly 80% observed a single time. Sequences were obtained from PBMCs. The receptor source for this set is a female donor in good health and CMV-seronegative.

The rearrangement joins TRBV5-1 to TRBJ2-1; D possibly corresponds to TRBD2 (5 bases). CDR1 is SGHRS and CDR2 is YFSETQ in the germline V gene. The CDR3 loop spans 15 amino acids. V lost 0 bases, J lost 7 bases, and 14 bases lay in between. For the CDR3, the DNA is TGCGCCAGCAGCTTGGCGGGGATAACTAGGAATGAGCAGTTCTTC. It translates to CASSLAGITRNEQFF.

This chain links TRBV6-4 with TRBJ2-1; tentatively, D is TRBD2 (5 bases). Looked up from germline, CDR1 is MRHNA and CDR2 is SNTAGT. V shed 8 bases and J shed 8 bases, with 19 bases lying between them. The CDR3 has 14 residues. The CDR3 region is CASSRHEAGDEQFF. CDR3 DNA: TGTGCCAGCTCCCGTCATGAGGCCGGGGATGAGCAGTTCTTC.

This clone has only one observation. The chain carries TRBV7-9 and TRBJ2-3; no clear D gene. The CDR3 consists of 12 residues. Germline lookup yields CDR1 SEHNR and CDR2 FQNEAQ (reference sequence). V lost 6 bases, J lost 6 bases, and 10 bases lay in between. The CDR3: CASRTYADTQYF. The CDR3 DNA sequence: TGTGCCAGCAGAACATACGCCGATACGCAGTATTTT.

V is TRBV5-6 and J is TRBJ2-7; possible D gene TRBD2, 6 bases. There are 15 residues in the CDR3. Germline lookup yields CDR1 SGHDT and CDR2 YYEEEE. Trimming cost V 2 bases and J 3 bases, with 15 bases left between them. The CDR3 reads CASSLFPGTGYEQYF. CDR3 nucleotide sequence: TGTGCCAGCAGCTTATTCCCAGGGACTGGCTACGAGCAGTACTTC.

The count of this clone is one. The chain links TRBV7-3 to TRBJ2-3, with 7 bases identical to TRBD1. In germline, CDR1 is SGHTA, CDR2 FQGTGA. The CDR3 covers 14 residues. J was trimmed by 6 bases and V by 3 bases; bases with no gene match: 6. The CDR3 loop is CASSFGQAADTQYF. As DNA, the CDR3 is TGTGCCAGCAGCTTCGGACAGGCTGCGGATACGCAGTATTTT.

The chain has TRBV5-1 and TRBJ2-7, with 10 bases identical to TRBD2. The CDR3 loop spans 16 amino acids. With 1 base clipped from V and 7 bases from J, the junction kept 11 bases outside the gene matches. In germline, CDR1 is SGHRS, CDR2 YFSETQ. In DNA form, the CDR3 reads TGCGCCAGCAGCTTGTTTCCTAGCGGGGGCAAGGGGGAGCAGTACTTC. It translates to CASSLFPSGGKGEQYF.

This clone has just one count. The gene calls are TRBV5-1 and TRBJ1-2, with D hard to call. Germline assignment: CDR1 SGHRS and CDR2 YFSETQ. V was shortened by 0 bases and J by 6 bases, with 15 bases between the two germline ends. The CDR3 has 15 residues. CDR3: CASSLAAGTTDGYTF. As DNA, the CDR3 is TGCGCCAGCAGCTTGGCCGCGGGTACCACCGATGGCTACACCTTC. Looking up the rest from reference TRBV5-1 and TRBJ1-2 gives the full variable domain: KAGVTQTPRYLIKTRGQQVTLSCSPISGHRSVSWYQQTPGQGLQFLFEYFSETQRNKGNFPGRFSGRQFSNSRSEMNVSTLELGDSALYLCASSLAAGTTDGYTFGSGTRLTVV.

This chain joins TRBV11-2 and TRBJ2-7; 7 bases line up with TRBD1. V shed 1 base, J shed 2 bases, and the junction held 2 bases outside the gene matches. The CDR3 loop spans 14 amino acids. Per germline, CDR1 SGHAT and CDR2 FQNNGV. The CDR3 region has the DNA TGTGCCAGCAGCTTAGGCAGGGGGACCTACGAGCAGTACTTC. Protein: CASSLGRGTYEQYF.

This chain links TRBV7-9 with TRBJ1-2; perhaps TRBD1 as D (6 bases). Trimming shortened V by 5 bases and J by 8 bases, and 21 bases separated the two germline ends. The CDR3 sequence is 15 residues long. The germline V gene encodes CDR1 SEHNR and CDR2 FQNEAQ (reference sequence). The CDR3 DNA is TGTGCCAGCAGCCCAAAGGCTCCCAGGGGAGACGGCTACACCTTC. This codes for CASSPKAPRGDGYTF.

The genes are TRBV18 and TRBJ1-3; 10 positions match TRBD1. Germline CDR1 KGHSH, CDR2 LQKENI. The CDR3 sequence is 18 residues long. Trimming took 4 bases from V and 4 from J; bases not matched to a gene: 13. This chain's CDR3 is CASSHGLDRGFAGNTIYF. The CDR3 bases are TGTGCCAGCTCACACGGATTGGACAGGGGGTTCGCAGGAAACACCATATATTTT.

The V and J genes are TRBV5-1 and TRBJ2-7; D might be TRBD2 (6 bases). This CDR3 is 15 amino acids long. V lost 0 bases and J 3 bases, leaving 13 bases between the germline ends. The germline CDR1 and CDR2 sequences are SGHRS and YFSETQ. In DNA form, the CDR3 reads TGCGCCAGCAGCTTGGCCGGGGGTGGACTCTACGAGCAGTACTTC. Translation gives CASSLAGGGLYEQYF.

This CDR3 reads CASSLRGSYEQYF. CDR3 sequence (DNA): TGTGCCAGCAGCTTGAGGGGTTCCTACGAGCAGTACTTC. The chain links TRBV5-5 to TRBJ2-7; D possibly corresponds to TRBD1 (5 bases). The V end was cut by 1 base, the J end by 1 base, with 6 bases between. Germline loops: CDR1 SGHKS, CDR2 YYEKEE (reference sequence). This CDR3 contains 13 residues.

DNA of the CDR3: TGTGCCAGCAGCGGCCTTGGGGGGGGCTACGAGCAGTACTTC. It translates to CASSGLGGGYEQYF. The chain carries TRBV6-5 and TRBJ2-7; 7 bases agree with TRBD2. The CDR3 length is 14 residues. With V trimmed by 6 bases and J by 3 bases, 8 bases remained unmatched. The V gene's germline CDR1 is MNHEY and CDR2 SVGAGI.

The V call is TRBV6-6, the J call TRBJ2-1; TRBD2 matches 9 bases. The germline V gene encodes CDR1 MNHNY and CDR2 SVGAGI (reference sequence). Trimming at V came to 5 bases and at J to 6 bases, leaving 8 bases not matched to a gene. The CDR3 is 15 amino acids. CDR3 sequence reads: CASSDAGGLLNEQFF. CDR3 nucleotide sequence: TGTGCCAGCAGTGACGCGGGGGGGCTCCTCAATGAGCAGTTCTTC.

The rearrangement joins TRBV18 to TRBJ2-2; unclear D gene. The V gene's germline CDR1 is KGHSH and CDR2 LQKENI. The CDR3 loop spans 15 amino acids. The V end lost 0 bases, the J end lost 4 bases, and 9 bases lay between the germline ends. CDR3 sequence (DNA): TGTGCCAGCTCACCACCTAAAGCGATCACCGGGGAGCTGTTTTTT. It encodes CASSPPKAITGELFF. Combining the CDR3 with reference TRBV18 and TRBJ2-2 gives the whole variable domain NAGVMQNPRHLVRRRGQEARLRCSPMKGHSHVYWYRQLPEEGLKFMVYLQKENIIDESGMPKERFSAEFPKEGPSILRIQQVVRGDSAAYFCASSPPKAITGELFFGEGSRLTVL.

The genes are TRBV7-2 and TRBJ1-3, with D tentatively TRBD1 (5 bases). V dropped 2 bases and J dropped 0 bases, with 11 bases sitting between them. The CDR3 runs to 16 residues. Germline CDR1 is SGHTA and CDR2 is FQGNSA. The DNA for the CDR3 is TGTGCCAGCAGCTTAAGAAAAGGGGCCTCTGGAAACACCATATATTTT. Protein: CASSLRKGASGNTIYF.

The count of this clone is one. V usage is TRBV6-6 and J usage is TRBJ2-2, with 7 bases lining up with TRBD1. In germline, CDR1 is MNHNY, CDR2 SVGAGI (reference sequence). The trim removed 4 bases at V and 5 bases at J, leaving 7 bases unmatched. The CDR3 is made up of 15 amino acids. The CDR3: CASSSTGITTGELFF. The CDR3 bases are TGTGCCAGCAGTTCGACAGGGATAACGACCGGGGAGCTGTTTTTT.

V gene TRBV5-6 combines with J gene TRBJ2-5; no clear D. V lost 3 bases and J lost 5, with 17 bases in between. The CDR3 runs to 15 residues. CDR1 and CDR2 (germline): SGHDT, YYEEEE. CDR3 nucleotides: TGTGCCAGCAGCTCCCTGGCAAATCCGCGGGAGACCCAGTACTTC. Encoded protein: CASSSLANPRETQYF. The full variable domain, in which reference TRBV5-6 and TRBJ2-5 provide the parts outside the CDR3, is DAGVTQSPTHLIKTRGQQVTLRCSPKSGHDTVSWYQQALGQGPQFIFQYYEEEERQRGNFPDRFSGHQFPNYSSELNVNALLLGDSALYLCASSSLANPRETQYFGPGTRLLVL.

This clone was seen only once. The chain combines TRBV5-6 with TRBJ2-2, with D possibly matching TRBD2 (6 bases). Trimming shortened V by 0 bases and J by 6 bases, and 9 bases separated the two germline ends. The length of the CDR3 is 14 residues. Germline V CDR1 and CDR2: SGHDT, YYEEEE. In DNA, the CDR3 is TGTGCCAGCAGCTTGGGGGGGAGGTCCGGGGAGCTGTTTTTT. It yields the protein CASSLGGRSGELFF.

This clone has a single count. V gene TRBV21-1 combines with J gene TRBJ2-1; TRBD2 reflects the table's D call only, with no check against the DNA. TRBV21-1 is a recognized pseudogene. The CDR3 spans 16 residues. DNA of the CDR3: TGTGCCAGCAGCAAGAAGGCCCGGGGGGCGTGTAATGAGCAGTTCTTC. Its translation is CASSKKARGACNEQFF.

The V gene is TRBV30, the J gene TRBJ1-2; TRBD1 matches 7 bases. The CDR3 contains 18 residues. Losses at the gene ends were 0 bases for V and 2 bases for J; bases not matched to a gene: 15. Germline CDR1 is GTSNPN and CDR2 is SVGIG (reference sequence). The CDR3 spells CAWSVQGIDRVGNYGYTF. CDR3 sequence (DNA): TGTGCCTGGAGTGTACAGGGGATAGACAGGGTGGGAAACTATGGCTACACCTTC. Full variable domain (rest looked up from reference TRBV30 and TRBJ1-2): SQTIHQWPATLVQPVGSPLSLECTVEGTSNPNLYWYRQAAGRGLQLLFYSVGIGQISSEVPQNLSASRPQDRQFILSSKKLLLSDSGFYLCAWSVQGIDRVGNYGYTFGSGTRLTVV.

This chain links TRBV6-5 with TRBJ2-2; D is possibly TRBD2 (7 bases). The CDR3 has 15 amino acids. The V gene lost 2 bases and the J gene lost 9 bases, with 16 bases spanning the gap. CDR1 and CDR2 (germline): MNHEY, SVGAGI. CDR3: CASSYEGGGPRELFF. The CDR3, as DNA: TGTGCCAGCAGTTACGAGGGCGGGGGCCCCCGGGAGCTGTTTTTT.

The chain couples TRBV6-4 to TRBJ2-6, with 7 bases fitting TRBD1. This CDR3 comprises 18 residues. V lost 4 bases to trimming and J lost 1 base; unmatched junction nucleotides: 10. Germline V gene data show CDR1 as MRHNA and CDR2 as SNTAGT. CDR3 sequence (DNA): TGTGCCAGCAGTGCGGGACAGCCAGGCTCGTCTGGGGCCAACGTCCTGACTTTC. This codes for CASSAGQPGSSGANVLTF.

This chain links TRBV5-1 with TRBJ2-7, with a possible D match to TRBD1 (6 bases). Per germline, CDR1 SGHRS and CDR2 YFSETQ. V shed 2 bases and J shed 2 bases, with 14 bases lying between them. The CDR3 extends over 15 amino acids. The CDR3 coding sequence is TGCGCCAGCAGCTTCCTACCGGGACACACCTACGAGCAGTACTTC. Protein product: CASSFLPGHTYEQYF.

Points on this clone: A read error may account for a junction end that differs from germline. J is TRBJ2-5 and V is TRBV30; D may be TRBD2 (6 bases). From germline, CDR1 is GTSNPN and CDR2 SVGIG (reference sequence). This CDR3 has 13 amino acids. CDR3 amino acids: CAGSPGVQETQYF. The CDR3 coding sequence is TGTGCCGGGAGCCCGGGGGTACAAGAGACCCAGTACTTC.

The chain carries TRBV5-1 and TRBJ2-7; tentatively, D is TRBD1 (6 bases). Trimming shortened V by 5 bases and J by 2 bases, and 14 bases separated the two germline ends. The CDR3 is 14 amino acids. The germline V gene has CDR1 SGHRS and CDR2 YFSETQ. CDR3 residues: CASRKPGTTYEQYF. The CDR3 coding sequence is TGCGCCAGCAGGAAGCCCGGGACAACCTACGAGCAGTACTTC.

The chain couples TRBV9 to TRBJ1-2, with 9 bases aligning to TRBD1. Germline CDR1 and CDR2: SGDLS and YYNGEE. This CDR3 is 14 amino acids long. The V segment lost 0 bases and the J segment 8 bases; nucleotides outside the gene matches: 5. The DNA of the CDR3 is TGTGCCAGCAGCGTAGAACAGGGGGCGGTGGGCTACACCTTC. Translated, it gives CASSVEQGAVGYTF.

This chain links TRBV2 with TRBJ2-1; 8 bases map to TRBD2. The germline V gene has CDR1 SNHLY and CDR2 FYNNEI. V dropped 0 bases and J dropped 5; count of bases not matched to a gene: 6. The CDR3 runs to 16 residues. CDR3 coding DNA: TGTGCCAGCAGTGAAGCGCCGGGGGGGCGGAACAATGAGCAGTTCTTC. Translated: CASSEAPGGRNNEQFF.

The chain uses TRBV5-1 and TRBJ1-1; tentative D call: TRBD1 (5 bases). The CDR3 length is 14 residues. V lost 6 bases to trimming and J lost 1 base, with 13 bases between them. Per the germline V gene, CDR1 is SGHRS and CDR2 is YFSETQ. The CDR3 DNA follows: TGCGCCAGCAAGCCACAGGATTCGAACACTGAAGCTTTCTTT. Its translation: CASKPQDSNTEAFF.

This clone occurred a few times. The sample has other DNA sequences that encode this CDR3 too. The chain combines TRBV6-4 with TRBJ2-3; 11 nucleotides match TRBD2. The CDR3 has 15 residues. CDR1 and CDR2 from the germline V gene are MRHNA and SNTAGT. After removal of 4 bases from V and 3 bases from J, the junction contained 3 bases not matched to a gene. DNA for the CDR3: TGTGCCAGCAGTGCAACTAGCGGGGGAACAGATACGCAGTATTTT. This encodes CASSATSGGTDTQYF.